A single T cell receptor (beta chain) is shown here with its context. This entry is derived from a study of blood T cell repertoires in COVID-19. V was trimmed by 1 base and J by 4 bases, leaving 13 bases between them. The CDR3 runs 15 residues. The germline V gene has CDR1 SGHNT and CDR2 YENEEA. Produced via immunoSEQ multiplex PCR; TCRdb's table is partial and in-frame only. This sample carries 250,000 to 400,000 clones, roughly 90% of them seen once, and the ten largest clones take 2.5% to 3.5%. The sequence came from a woman aged 25 to 45 with COVID-19, enrolled during active disease. Sequenced input: peripheral blood. The J gene is TRBJ1-1, the V gene TRBV11-3, with D maybe TRBD1 (5 bases). The CDR3 spells CASSLGAGQSTEAFF. As DNA, the CDR3 is TGTGCCAGCAGCTTAGGGGCAGGGCAGAGCACTGAAGCTTTCTTT.